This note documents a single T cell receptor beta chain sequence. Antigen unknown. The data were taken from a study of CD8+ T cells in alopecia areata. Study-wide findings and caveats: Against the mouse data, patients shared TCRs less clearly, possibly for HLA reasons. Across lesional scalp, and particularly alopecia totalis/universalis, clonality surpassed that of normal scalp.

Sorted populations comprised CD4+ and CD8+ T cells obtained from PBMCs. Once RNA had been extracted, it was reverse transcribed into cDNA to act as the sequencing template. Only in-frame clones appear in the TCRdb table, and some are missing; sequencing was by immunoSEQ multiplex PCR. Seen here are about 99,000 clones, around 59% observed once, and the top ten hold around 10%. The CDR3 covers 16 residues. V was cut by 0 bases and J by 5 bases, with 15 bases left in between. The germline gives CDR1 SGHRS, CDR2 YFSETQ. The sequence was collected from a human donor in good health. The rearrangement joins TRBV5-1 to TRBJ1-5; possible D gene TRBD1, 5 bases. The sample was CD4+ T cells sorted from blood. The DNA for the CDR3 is TGCGCCAGCAGCTTGGTTTTTTCGGACACCTATCAGCCCCAGCATTTT. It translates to CASSLVFSDTYQPQHF.